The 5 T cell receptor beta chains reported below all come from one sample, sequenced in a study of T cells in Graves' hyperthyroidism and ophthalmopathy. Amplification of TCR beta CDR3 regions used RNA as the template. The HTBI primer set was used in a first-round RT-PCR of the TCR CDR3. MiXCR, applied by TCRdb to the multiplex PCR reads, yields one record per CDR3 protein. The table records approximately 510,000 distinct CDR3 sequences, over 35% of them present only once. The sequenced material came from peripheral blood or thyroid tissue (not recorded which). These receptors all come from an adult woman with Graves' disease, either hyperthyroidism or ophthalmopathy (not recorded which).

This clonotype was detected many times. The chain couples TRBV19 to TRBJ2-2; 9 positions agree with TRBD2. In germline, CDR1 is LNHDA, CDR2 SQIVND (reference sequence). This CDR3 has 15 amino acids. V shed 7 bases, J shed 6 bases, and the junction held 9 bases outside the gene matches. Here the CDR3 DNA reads TGTGCCAGTAACGGCGCGGGAGGGCCCCCCGGGGAGCTGTTTTTT. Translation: CASNGAGGPPGELFF.

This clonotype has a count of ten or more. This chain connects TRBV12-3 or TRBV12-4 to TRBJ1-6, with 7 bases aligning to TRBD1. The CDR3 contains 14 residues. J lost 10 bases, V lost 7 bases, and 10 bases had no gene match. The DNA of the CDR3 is TGTGCCAGCACTTCATTGCAGGGGGGATCACCCCTCCACTTT. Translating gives CASTSLQGGSPLHF.

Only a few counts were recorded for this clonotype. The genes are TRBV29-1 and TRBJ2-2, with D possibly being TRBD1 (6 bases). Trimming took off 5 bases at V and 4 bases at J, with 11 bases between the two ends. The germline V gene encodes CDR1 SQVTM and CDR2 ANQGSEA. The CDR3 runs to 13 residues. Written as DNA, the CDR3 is TGCAGCGTTTGGGGGCGCGGCACCGGGGAGCTGTTTTTT. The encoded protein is CSVWGRGTGELFF.

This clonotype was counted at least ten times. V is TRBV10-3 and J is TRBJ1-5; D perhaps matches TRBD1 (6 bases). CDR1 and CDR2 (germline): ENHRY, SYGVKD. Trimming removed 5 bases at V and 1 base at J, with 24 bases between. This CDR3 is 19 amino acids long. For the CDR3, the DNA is TGTGCCATCAGTAACCGGCTTGGGGGCTCGGGGCAGAGCAATCAGCCCCAGCATTTT. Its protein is CAISNRLGGSGQSNQPQHF.

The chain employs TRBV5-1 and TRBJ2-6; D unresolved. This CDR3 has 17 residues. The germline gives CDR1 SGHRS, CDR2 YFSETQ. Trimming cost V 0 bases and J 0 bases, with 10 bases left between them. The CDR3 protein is CASSLDAIGSGANVLTF. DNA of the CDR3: TGCGCCAGCAGCTTGGACGCAATAGGCTCTGGGGCCAACGTCCTGACTTTC.